These 24 T cell receptor beta chains came from one sample sequenced in a study of tumor-infiltrating lymphocytes in localized non-small cell lung cancer. Produced via immunoSEQ multiplex PCR; TCRdb's table is partial and in-frame only. This sample has some 21,000 clones, with approximately 80% found just once. The sequencing input was lung tumor tissue. These TCRs come from a human donor with non-small cell lung cancer.

The chain links TRBV19 to TRBJ2-7; a weak D match, TRBD1 (6 bases). Trimming took 4 bases from V and 7 from J, leaving 14 bases between them. Looked up from germline, CDR1 is LNHDA and CDR2 is SQIVND (reference sequence). The CDR3 consists of 13 residues. The CDR3 is CASSTYREGEQYF. CDR3 DNA: TGTGCCAGTAGTACATACAGGGAAGGTGAGCAGTACTTC.

The chain combines TRBV29-1 with TRBJ1-2; D is possibly TRBD1 (6 bases). Trimming removed 1 base at V and 4 bases at J, with 13 bases between. Looked up from germline, CDR1 is SQVTM and CDR2 is ANQGSEA. The CDR3 is 14 amino acids. CDR3 amino acids: CSVEGAGGGYGYTF. The CDR3 DNA reads TGCAGCGTTGAAGGAGCGGGGGGCGGCTATGGCTACACCTTC.

This clone has only a few counts. The chain couples TRBV28 to TRBJ2-1; TRBD2 aligns across 8 bases. The ends lost 6 bases at V and 8 bases at J; junction bases unmatched: 6. Germline V gene data show CDR1 as MDHEN and CDR2 as SYDVKM. This CDR3 has 13 residues. CDR3 bases: TGTGCCAGCAGCCCTGGACTAGCCGATGAGCAGTTCTTC. This sequence encodes CASSPGLADEQFF.

This clone showed up just once. The V and J genes are TRBV28 and TRBJ1-5, with D possibly being TRBD1 (6 bases). Trimming removed 10 bases from V and 6 bases from J, with 16 bases in between. The CDR3 runs 13 residues. CDR1 and CDR2 from the germline V gene are MDHEN and SYDVKM. The CDR3 DNA is TGTGCCACCAACAGGGCTCGGGTTCAGCCCCAGCATTTT. Residues: CATNRARVQPQHF. The full variable domain, completed using reference TRBV28 and TRBJ1-5, is DVKVTQSSRYLVKRTGEKVFLECVQDMDHENMFWYRQDPGLGLRLIYFSYDVKMKEKGDIPEGYSVSREKKERFSLILESASTNQTSMYLCATNRARVQPQHFGDGTRLSIL.

V gene TRBV30 combines with J gene TRBJ2-7; D ambiguous. In germline, CDR1 is GTSNPN, CDR2 SVGIG (reference sequence). Between the trimmed V and J ends, which lost 2 bases and 4 bases, there was a span of 12 bases. CDR3 length: 13 residues. Here the CDR3 DNA reads TGTGCCTGGAGTCCAAAGGTGGGATACGAGCAGTACTTC. This codes for CAWSPKVGYEQYF.

The chain couples TRBV18 to TRBJ2-2; D may be TRBD1 or TRBD2 (5 bases each). Germline V gene data show CDR1 as KGHSH and CDR2 as LQKENI. This CDR3 has 14 amino acids. Between the trimmed V and J ends, which lost 6 bases and 6 bases, there was a span of 14 bases. CDR3 in amino acids: CASSWDRAAGELFF. The CDR3 DNA reads as TGTGCCAGCTCGTGGGACCGCGCAGCCGGGGAGCTGTTTTTT.

The genes are TRBV27 and TRBJ1-5; D gene uncertain. The germline CDR1 and CDR2 sequences are MNHEY and SMNVEV (reference sequence). CDR3 length: 13 amino acids. Trimming cost V 4 bases and J 5 bases, with 9 bases left between them. CDR3 loop: CASSSRRDQPQHF. The DNA for the CDR3 is TGTGCCAGCAGTTCCAGGAGGGATCAGCCCCAGCATTTT.

V is TRBV5-1 and J is TRBJ1-4; D gene ambiguous. This CDR3 region has 13 residues. V was shortened by 4 bases and J by 8 bases, with 12 bases between the two germline ends. Germline loops: CDR1 SGHRS, CDR2 YFSETQ. As DNA, the CDR3 is TGCGCCAGCAGCCCGTATGAGAAGGAAAAACTGTTTTTT. Translation gives CASSPYEKEKLFF.

The rearrangement uses TRBV7-9 and TRBJ2-7; D is tentatively TRBD1 or TRBD2 (5 bases each). Germline V gives CDR1 SEHNR, CDR2 FQNEAQ (reference sequence). This CDR3 region has 13 residues. V gave up 9 bases and J gave up 0 bases, with 12 bases separating them. Here the CDR3 DNA reads TGTGCCAGTCAGGGAGACCTCTCCTACGAGCAGTACTTC. Encoded protein: CASQGDLSYEQYF.

The chain is built from TRBV28 and TRBJ2-7; possible D gene TRBD2, 6 bases. The CDR3 has 13 amino acids. Trimming removed 8 bases at V and 4 bases at J, with 15 bases between. CDR1 MDHEN and CDR2 SYDVKM come from the germline V gene. The CDR3 DNA reads TGTGCCAGCGGCTTGGTAGCGGATTACGAGCAGTACTTC. Encoded protein: CASGLVADYEQYF.

The rearrangement joins TRBV5-1 to TRBJ2-5, with D unclear. V was cut by 0 bases and J by 1 base, with 10 bases left in between. The CDR3 has 15 residues. Germline values: CDR1 SGHRS, CDR2 YFSETQ. This CDR3 is CASSLGGIAQETQYF. CDR3 bases: TGCGCCAGCAGCTTGGGGGGTATTGCCCAAGAGACCCAGTACTTC.

The chain is built from TRBV2 and TRBJ2-1, with 12 bases aligning to TRBD1. Germline-derived CDR1 and CDR2 are SNHLY and FYNNEI. CDR3 length equals 14 residues. The junction had 9 bases not matched to a gene; V was cut back by 6 bases and J by 12 bases. CDR3 sequence: CASSSRDRGLSQFF. Written as DNA, the CDR3 is TGTGCCAGCAGCTCCCGGGACAGGGGGCTATCGCAGTTCTTC.

The chain recombines TRBV18 with TRBJ1-3; D is unclear. Trimming removed 6 bases from V and 0 bases from J, with 12 bases in between. The CDR3 spans 15 residues. Germline CDR1 and CDR2: KGHSH and LQKENI. CDR3 DNA: TGTGCCAGCTCTCGGCGAGAGAGCTCTGGAAACACCATATATTTT. Its protein product is CASSRRESSGNTIYF.

The CDR3 loop is CASRARGGDTGELFF. The CDR3 region has the DNA TGTGCCAGCAGGGCCCGGGGGGGCGACACCGGGGAGCTGTTTTTT. This chain joins TRBV2 and TRBJ2-2; 8 nucleotides match TRBD2. The V gene's germline CDR1 is SNHLY and CDR2 FYNNEI. J lost 3 bases, V lost 6 bases, and 6 bases had no gene match. The CDR3 is made up of 15 amino acids.

CDR3 nucleotide sequence: TGTGCCAGCAGGGGGACAGGGGATAACGAGCAGTACTTC. Translating gives CASRGTGDNEQYF. This chain uses TRBV6-6 with TRBJ2-7; 10 bases line up with TRBD1. Germline CDR1 and CDR2: MNHNY and SVGAGI (reference sequence). This CDR3 region has 13 residues. V was pared by 6 bases and J by 5 bases, with 4 bases of the junction left unmatched.

The chain is built from TRBV7-9 and TRBJ1-1, with 8 bases lining up with TRBD1. The ends lost 7 bases at V and 4 bases at J; junction bases unmatched: 8. The CDR3 sequence is 14 residues long. Germline assignment: CDR1 SEHNR and CDR2 FQNEAQ (reference sequence). This chain's CDR3 is CASIIRGLITEAFF. CDR3 in DNA: TGTGCCAGCATCATCAGGGGGCTAATCACTGAAGCTTTCTTT.

The gene calls are TRBV7-6 and TRBJ1-2, with D perhaps TRBD1 (5 bases). Germline CDR1 and CDR2: SGHVS and FNYEAQ. The CDR3 has 15 residues. With 1 base removed from V and 1 base from J, the gap between germline ends came to 10 bases. CDR3 loop: CASSLGGAINYGYTF. DNA of the CDR3: TGTGCCAGCAGCTTAGGAGGGGCCATTAACTATGGCTACACCTTC. The full variable domain, in which reference TRBV7-6 and TRBJ1-2 provide the parts outside the CDR3, is GAGVSQSPRYKVTKRGQDVALRCDPISGHVSLYWYRQALGQGPEFLTYFNYEAQQDKSGLPNDRFSAERPEGSISTLTIQRTEQRDSAMYRCASSLGGAINYGYTFGSGTRLTVV.

The chain links TRBV18 to TRBJ2-7; D unclear. The CDR3 contains 14 residues. V was pared by 1 base and J by 3 bases, with 10 bases between. Germline V gives CDR1 KGHSH, CDR2 LQKENI. CDR3 in amino acids: CASSPLHDHYEQYF. The CDR3 DNA reads as TGTGCCAGCTCACCACTCCACGACCACTACGAGCAGTACTTC. The full variable domain, with the rest looked up from reference TRBV18 and TRBJ2-7, is NAGVMQNPRHLVRRRGQEARLRCSPMKGHSHVYWYRQLPEEGLKFMVYLQKENIIDESGMPKERFSAEFPKEGPSILRIQQVVRGDSAAYFCASSPLHDHYEQYFGPGTRLTVT.

This chain joins TRBV29-1 and TRBJ1-3; D possibly corresponds to TRBD1 (5 bases). V was shortened by 6 bases and J by 7 bases, with 13 bases between the two germline ends. Germline assignment: CDR1 SQVTM and CDR2 ANQGSEA. The CDR3 sequence is 12 residues long. The CDR3 spells CSVETAGNTIYF. In DNA form, the CDR3 reads TGCAGCGTGGAGACAGCCGGGAACACCATATATTTT. Looking up the rest from reference TRBV29-1 and TRBJ1-3 gives the full variable domain: SAVISQKPSRDICQRGTSLTIQCQVDSQVTMMFWYRQQPGQSLTLIATANQGSEATYESGFVIDKFPISRPNLTFSTLTVSNMSPEDSSIYLCSVETAGNTIYFGEGSWLTVV.

This clone has a handful of counts. This sequence joins TRBV29-1 and TRBJ1-1, with D uncertain. The CDR3 sequence is 14 residues long. Deletions cut 1 base from V and 5 bases from J, with 14 bases between. Germline V gene sequence: CDR1 SQVTM, CDR2 ANQGSEA. CDR3 in DNA: TGCAGCGTTGAAGTATCTCGGAGGGTGACTGAAGCTTTCTTT. This sequence encodes CSVEVSRRVTEAFF.

The CDR3 here is CSVGQDQPQHF. CDR3 DNA sequence: TGCAGTGTTGGACAGGATCAGCCCCAGCATTTT. This sequence joins TRBV20-1 and TRBJ1-5; the match to TRBD1 covers 7 bases. The germline V gene has CDR1 DFQATT and CDR2 SNEGSKA (reference sequence). V dropped 7 bases and J dropped 5; count of bases not matched to a gene: 2. The CDR3 totals 11 residues.

This chain uses TRBV9 with TRBJ1-1; D unclear. Trimming pared 0 bases from V and 1 base from J, leaving 4 bases between. The CDR3 contains 13 residues. From germline, CDR1 is SGDLS and CDR2 YYNGEE. CDR3 amino acids: CASSVASNTEAFF. The CDR3 bases are TGTGCCAGCAGCGTAGCCTCGAACACTGAAGCTTTCTTT. The full variable domain, its missing parts supplied by reference TRBV9 and TRBJ1-1, is DSGVTQTPKHLITATGQRVTLRCSPRSGDLSVYWYQQSLDQGLQFLIQYYNGEERAKGNILERFSAQQFPDLHSELNLSSLELGDSALYFCASSVASNTEAFFGQGTRLTVV.

This clone was detected a few times. This chain joins TRBV5-1 and TRBJ2-2; 7 nucleotides line up with TRBD2. Germline CDR1 and CDR2: SGHRS and YFSETQ. The trim removed 5 bases at V and 0 bases at J, leaving 1 base unmatched. The CDR3 has 14 amino acids. The CDR3 sequence is CASRLATNTGELFF. CDR3 bases: TGCGCCAGCAGACTAGCGACGAACACCGGGGAGCTGTTTTTT. The full variable domain, rest sourced from reference TRBV5-1 and TRBJ2-2, is KAGVTQTPRYLIKTRGQQVTLSCSPISGHRSVSWYQQTPGQGLQFLFEYFSETQRNKGNFPGRFSGRQFSNSRSEMNVSTLELGDSALYLCASRLATNTGELFFGEGSRLTVL.

This clone was seen a single time. The chain recombines TRBV5-6 with TRBJ1-2, with 7 positions matching TRBD1. The germline CDR1 and CDR2 sequences are SGHDT and YYEEEE. The junction had 6 bases not matched to a gene; V was cut back by 1 base and J by 3 bases. The CDR3 runs 15 residues. The CDR3 nucleotides are TGTGCCAGCAGCTTGAGGTTTGACAGGGACTATGGCTACACCTTC. Its translation: CASSLRFDRDYGYTF.